There are a few counts of the clone carrying this TCR beta chain. Its antigen is currently unknown. The sample comes from a study of CD8 T cells in ankylosing spondylitis. General study results and limits: Reportedly, disease-linked clones are significantly enriched in ankylosing spondylitis patients' matched synovial fluid. Seven or eight highly homologous variants formed a TCR beta motif that appeared characteristic of ankylosing spondylitis blood. Within peripheral blood, clones linked to disease were CD8+ and relatively rare.

V was pared by 3 bases and J by 3 bases, with 14 bases between. CDR3 size: 15 residues. From germline, CDR1 is MNHNS and CDR2 SASEGT. It was by quantitative 5'-RACE with molecular barcodes that TCR beta libraries were made. TCRdb recomputed calls from the 5' RACE reads with MiXCR, one row per CDR3 protein. The data show 55,000 or so distinct CDR3 sequences, approximately 8% seen once. The gene calls are TRBV6-1 and TRBJ2-5, with D perhaps TRBD1 or TRBD2 (5 bases each). The TCR was taken from a female donor with ankylosing spondylitis or in good health (not recorded which). The sequenced sample consisted of blood, either unsorted or a sorted T cell fraction (not recorded which). CDR3 in DNA: TGTGCCAGCAGTGAGGGGTCGGGGCCGAAAGAGACCCAGTACTTC. Amino acids: CASSEGSGPKETQYF.